Below are 3 T cell receptor beta chains sequenced from a single sample in a study of blood T cells in healthy people across ages. With a J-beta primer mix and a sample-barcoded 5' primer, a second PCR ran 7 to 11 cycles. One entry per CDR3 protein, called by TCRdb with MiXCR from the 5' RACE reads. This sample has 500,000 to 700,000 distinct CDR3 sequences; around 31% occur once, and the top ten carry more than 15%. The sequenced sample was blood. All receptors come from a woman older than 75 in good health.

The V call is TRBV7-3, the J call TRBJ2-1, with 11 nucleotides matching TRBD2. This CDR3 is 19 amino acids long. V shed 4 bases and J 0 bases; nucleotides not matched to a gene: 11. The V gene's germline CDR1 is SGHTA and CDR2 FQGTGA. The CDR3 protein is CASSSPTNGTSGSYNEQFF. The DNA for the CDR3 is TGTGCCAGCAGCTCGCCCACTAATGGGACTAGCGGCTCCTACAATGAGCAGTTCTTC. Combining the CDR3 with reference TRBV7-3 and TRBJ2-1 gives the whole variable domain GAGVSQTPSNKVTEKGKYVELRCDPISGHTALYWYRQSLGQGPEFLIYFQGTGAADDSGLPNDRFFAVRPEGSVSTLKIQRTERGDSAVYLCASSSPTNGTSGSYNEQFFGPGTRLTVL.

This clonotype turned up a few times. The rearrangement uses TRBV12-3 or TRBV12-4 and TRBJ1-1; tentatively, D is TRBD1 (5 bases). Deletions cut 7 bases from V and 1 base from J, with 10 bases between. The CDR3 consists of 13 residues. CDR3: CASTGLTNTEAFF. The CDR3 bases are TGTGCCAGCACGGGACTCACGAACACTGAAGCTTTCTTT.

This sequence joins TRBV3-1 and TRBJ2-1; 11 bases match TRBD1. The CDR3 length is 16 residues. Per the germline V gene, CDR1 is LGHDT and CDR2 is YNNKEL (reference sequence). Trimming cost V 4 bases and J 5 bases; bases outside gene matches: 7. The CDR3 nucleotides read TGTGCCAGCAGCCCCCGGACAGGGGGCATCAACAATGAGCAGTTCTTC. It codes for CASSPRTGGINNEQFF.